The 8 T cell receptor beta chains presented below share a single source sample, sequenced in a study of blood T cell repertoires in COVID-19. The table came from immunoSEQ multiplex PCR; TCRdb's copy has only in-frame clones and leaves some out. The repertoire holds hundreds of thousands of clones, just over 85% seen once, with 1.3% to 1.5% in the top ten. The source material was peripheral blood. The receptors come from an elderly man with acute or convalescent COVID-19.

The CDR3 protein is CASSSGLAGVLVADTQYF. For the CDR3, the DNA is TGTGCCAGCAGCTCGGGACTAGCGGGAGTCTTAGTAGCAGATACGCAGTATTTT. The chain joins TRBV11-2 to TRBJ2-3, with TRBD2 identical over 14 bases. The CDR3 length is 18 residues. Germline lookup yields CDR1 SGHAT and CDR2 FQNNGV. The V segment lost 4 bases and the J segment 4 bases; nucleotides outside the gene matches: 10.

V is TRBV2 and J is TRBJ1-1; D may be TRBD1 (5 bases). The CDR3 has 15 amino acids. The V gene lost 5 bases and the J gene lost 0 bases, with 13 bases spanning the gap. CDR1 is SNHLY and CDR2 is FYNNEI in the germline V gene. CDR3 protein: CASSTSRGLNTEAFF. In DNA form, the CDR3 reads TGTGCCAGCAGTACCTCGCGGGGGTTGAACACTGAAGCTTTCTTT.

V gene TRBV2 combines with J gene TRBJ2-5, with 12 positions matching TRBD2. CDR1 SNHLY and CDR2 FYNNEI come from the germline V gene. This CDR3 spans 16 amino acids. With V trimmed by 6 bases and J by 1 base, 6 bases remained unmatched. CDR3 sequence: CASRELAGGRQETQYF. The CDR3 coding sequence is TGTGCCAGCAGAGAACTAGCGGGGGGACGCCAAGAGACCCAGTACTTC. Full variable domain (outside the CDR3, taken from reference TRBV2 and TRBJ2-5): EPEVTQTPSHQVTQMGQEVILRCVPISNHLYFYWYRQILGQKVEFLVSFYNNEISEKSEIFDDQFSVERPDGSNFTLKIRSTKLEDSAMYFCASRELAGGRQETQYFGPGTRLLVL.

To note about this clone: The DNA is left out, because the CDR3 cannot be placed on it with certainty; the CDR3 is given as TCRdb lists it. The gene calls are TRBV18 and TRBJ2-7; no check of the table's D call, TRBD1, against the DNA was made. From germline, CDR1 is KGHSH and CDR2 LQKENI. A total of 17 residues make up the CDR3, ends included. CDR3 region: CASSPVLRTGGTDEQYF.

This clone occurred once. The chain uses TRBV7-3 and TRBJ2-1, with TRBD2 identical over 7 bases. CDR3 length equals 16 residues. J lost 8 bases, V lost 4 bases, and 14 bases had no gene match. The germline V gene encodes CDR1 SGHTA and CDR2 FQGTGA. CDR3 protein: CASSSLIFAGEDEQFF. CDR3 in DNA: TGTGCCAGCAGCTCGCTTATATTTGCGGGAGAGGATGAGCAGTTCTTC.

This chain uses TRBV5-1 with TRBJ2-2, with unresolved D. The CDR3 is made up of 14 amino acids. Germline CDR1 SGHRS, CDR2 YFSETQ. The V and J ends lost 6 bases and 1 base respectively, with 10 bases between them. The CDR3 DNA sequence: TGCGCCAGCACGGCCAGGCTGAACACCGGGGAGCTGTTTTTT. This gives the protein CASTARLNTGELFF. The complete variable domain, with remaining parts taken from reference TRBV5-1 and TRBJ2-2, reads KAGVTQTPRYLIKTRGQQVTLSCSPISGHRSVSWYQQTPGQGLQFLFEYFSETQRNKGNFPGRFSGRQFSNSRSEMNVSTLELGDSALYLCASTARLNTGELFFGEGSRLTVL.

The chain has TRBV29-1 and TRBJ1-1; D not certain. Looked up from germline, CDR1 is SQVTM and CDR2 is ANQGSEA. The CDR3 is 13 residues long. V lost 6 bases to trimming and J lost 1 base, with 12 bases between them. CDR3 nucleotides: TGCAGCGTCTCAGGTTCCCCGAACACTGAAGCTTTCTTT. It codes for CSVSGSPNTEAFF.

V usage is TRBV6-5 and J usage is TRBJ1-2; perhaps TRBD1 as D (6 bases). The CDR3 totals 15 residues. With 0 bases removed from V and 6 bases from J, the gap between germline ends came to 14 bases. The germline CDR1 and CDR2 sequences are MNHEY and SVGAGI. The CDR3 is CASSYSNRAYDGYTF. CDR3 nucleotide sequence: TGTGCCAGCAGTTACTCAAACAGGGCTTACGATGGCTACACCTTC.